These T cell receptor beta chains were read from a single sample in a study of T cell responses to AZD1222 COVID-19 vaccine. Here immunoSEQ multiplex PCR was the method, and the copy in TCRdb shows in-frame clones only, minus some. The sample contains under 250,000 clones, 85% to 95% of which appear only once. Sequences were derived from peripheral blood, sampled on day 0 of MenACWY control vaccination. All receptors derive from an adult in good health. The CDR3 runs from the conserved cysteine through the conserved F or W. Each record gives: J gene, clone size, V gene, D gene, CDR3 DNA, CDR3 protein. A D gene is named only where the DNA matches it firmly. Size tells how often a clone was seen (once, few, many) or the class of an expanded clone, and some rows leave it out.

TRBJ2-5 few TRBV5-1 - TGCGCCAGCAGCCCAGACCCTGGGGCCCAGTACTTC CASSPDPGAQYF
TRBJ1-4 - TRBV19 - TGTGCCAGTAGTATTATCGGCCAGGGGAGTGAAAAACTGTTTTTT CASSIIGQGSEKLFF
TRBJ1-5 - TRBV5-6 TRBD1 TGTGCCAGCAGCTTGGCCCAGGGACAGCAGCCCCAGCATTTT CASSLAQGQQPQHF
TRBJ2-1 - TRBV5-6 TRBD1 TGTGCCAGCAGCTCCACCGGGACAGGGGTTCGCAATGAGCAGTTCTTC CASSSTGTGVRNEQFF
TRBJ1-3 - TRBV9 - TGTGCCAGCAGCGGACGGGGGGCAGGTGGAAACACCATATATTTT CASSGRGAGGNTIYF
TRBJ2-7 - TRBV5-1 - TGCGCCAGCAGGATGGTCCAGACCCGCTCCTACGAGCAGTACTTC CASRMVQTRSYEQYF
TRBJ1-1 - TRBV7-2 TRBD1 TGTGCCAGCAGCTCGCAGACAGGGGGCACTGAAGCTTTCTTT CASSSQTGGTEAFF
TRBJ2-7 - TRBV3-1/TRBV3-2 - TGTGCCAGCAGCCAAGTCAGTGTAAGCGCGAGACCCTACGAGCAGTACTTC CASSQVSVSARPYEQYF
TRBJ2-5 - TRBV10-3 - TGTGCCAGCACTGGGAATCAAGAGACCCAGTACTTC CASTGNQETQYF
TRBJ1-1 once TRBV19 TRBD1 TGTGCCAGTAGTATCCAGGGGGGGGGCACTGAAGCTTTCTTT CASSIQGGGTEAFF
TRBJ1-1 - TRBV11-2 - TGTGCCAGCAGCTCCAGTCGGAGGGGGACTGAAGCTTTCTTT CASSSSRRGTEAFF
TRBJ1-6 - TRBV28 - TGTGCCAGCAGCCTGCTACAGGGAAATGGGTCACCCCTCCACTTT CASSLLQGNGSPLHF
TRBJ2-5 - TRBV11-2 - TGTGCCAGCAGCCCCCCAGGGGGAGGGGAGACCCAGTACTTC CASSPPGGGETQYF
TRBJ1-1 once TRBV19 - TGTGCCAGTAGTATCTACCCGGGTAGCTCGATAGTAGAAGCTTTCTTT CASSIYPGSSIVEAFF
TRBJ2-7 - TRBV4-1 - TGCGCCAGCAGCCAAGATCTATCCACCTTCGTCTACGAGCAGTACTTC CASSQDLSTFVYEQYF
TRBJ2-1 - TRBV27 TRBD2 TGTGCCAGCAGTTTCGGTTCTGGCGGGGGGTTTGAGCAGTTCTTC CASSFGSGGGFEQFF
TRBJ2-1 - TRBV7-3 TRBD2 TGTGCCAGCAGCACCCTTAGCGGGGGAACGGGTAATGAGCAGTTCTTC CASSTLSGGTGNEQFF
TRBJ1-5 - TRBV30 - TGTGCCTGGAGTGCTCAAGACACCTTATGGCCCCAGCATTTT CAWSAQDTLWPQHF
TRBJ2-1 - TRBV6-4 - TGTGCCAGCAGTGCTCAGTGGGGCAATGAGCAGTTCTTC CASSAQWGNEQFF
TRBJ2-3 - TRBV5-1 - TGCGCCAGCAGCTTAGGACCCCAGGGGGATACGCAGTATTTT CASSLGPQGDTQYF
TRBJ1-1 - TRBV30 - TGTGCCTGGAGTAGGACGGTGAACACTGAAGCTTTCTTT CAWSRTVNTEAFF
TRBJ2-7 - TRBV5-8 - TGTGCCAGCAGCTTGTTTTACGAGCAGTACTTC CASSLFYEQYF
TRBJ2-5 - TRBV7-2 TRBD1 TGTGCCAGCAGCTACGGACAGGGCCAAGAGACCCAGTACTTC CASSYGQGQETQYF